This TCR beta chain was observed in a study of cytomegalovirus exposure and HLA in healthy donors. A remark on this clone: Its specificity is unknown.

The PCR was carried out with 60 Vbeta primers and 13 Jbeta primers. Measured with immunoSEQ multiplex PCR; TCRdb has only the in-frame clones, and not every one. The sample contains about 140,000 clones, roughly 80% of which appear only once. General study findings and limits: Evidence from a later analysis indicated that most CMV-associated TCR beta chains looked HLA-restricted. CMV serostatus was the only recorded immune exposure for donors. A later examination showed that TCR association rates differed by HLA locus, with DRB1 most and HLA-C fewest.

Germline CDR1 is LNHDA and CDR2 is SQIVND (reference sequence). The CDR3 totals 14 residues. The ends lost 7 bases at V and 4 bases at J; junction bases unmatched: 8. The chain links TRBV19 to TRBJ1-2; 8 bases are a match to TRBD1. The sample consisted of PBMCs. The sequence came from a female donor in good health and CMV-seronegative. CDR3 amino acids: CASIPTGDFYGYTF. DNA for the CDR3: TGTGCCAGTATTCCGACAGGGGACTTCTATGGCTACACCTTC.